This is a list of T cell receptor beta chains from one sample in a study of T cell changes during pregnancy in multiple sclerosis. TCRdb keeps only in-frame clones here, not all; method: immunoSEQ multiplex PCR. This table holds tens of thousands of clones, around nine tenths found once. The sample was peripheral blood, taken in the third trimester of pregnancy. The receptors shown here come from a female donor in good health, enrolled as a control in a pregnancy study. Each CDR3 is given with its conserved first and last residue.

v_gene: TRBV27
CDR3aa: CASSPRVGRDTIYF

v_gene: TRBV7-2
CDR3aa: CASSLQGGSSPLHF

v_gene: TRBV5-1
CDR3aa: CASSLAASRYSNTIYF

v_gene: TRBV19
CDR3aa: CASSFLENTEAFF

v_gene: TRBV6-5
CDR3aa: CASSSVTGGAGTEAFF

v_gene: TRBV7-2
CDR3aa: CASSLSRGGGIQETQYF

v_gene: TRBV27
CDR3aa: CASSLSGADYGYTF

v_gene: TRBV19
CDR3aa: CASSVQGAGPQHF

v_gene: TRBV7-2
CDR3aa: CASSLGRDPYEQYF

v_gene: TRBV19
CDR3aa: CASRVGSGRGNTEAFF

v_gene: TRBV9
CDR3aa: CASSSGTGGSPLHF

v_gene: TRBV6-5
CDR3aa: CASSYSSGSEKLFF

v_gene: TRBV18
CDR3aa: CASSPSTGGLDYGYTF

v_gene: TRBV19
CDR3aa: CASRSQGDQPQHF

v_gene: TRBV16
CDR3aa: CASSRKQGSGNTIYF

v_gene: TRBV11-2
CDR3aa: CASSNQRGLNTEAFF

v_gene: TRBV25-1
CDR3aa: CASSERGGVVSGELFF

v_gene: TRBV25-1
CDR3aa: CASRDLLAPLHF

v_gene: TRBV18
CDR3aa: CASSPTGSWGYGYTF

v_gene: TRBV7-3
CDR3aa: CASSLRGEHRDEQFF

v_gene: TRBV4-1
CDR3aa: CASSHSGRGNNEQFF

v_gene: TRBV7-9
CDR3aa: CASSTGTGTGELFF

v_gene: TRBV9
CDR3aa: CASSVVNSHQKAFF